This TCR beta chain was identified in a study of blood T cell repertoires in COVID-19. Study context: From T cells, B-cell-depleted T cells, or PBMCs came the material, which was cDNA or gDNA.

The table came from immunoSEQ multiplex PCR; TCRdb's copy has only in-frame clones and leaves some out. Among fewer than 200,000 clones listed, roughly 84% were seen once. V lost 4 bases and J 0 bases, leaving 11 bases between the germline ends. This CDR3 spans 15 amino acids. The germline gives CDR1 SGHTS, CDR2 YDEGEE. Input material: peripheral blood. The chain recombines TRBV5-8 with TRBJ1-3, with D unclear. The sequence came from a man aged 55 to 69 who had recovered from COVID-19. CDR3 sequence (DNA): TGTGCCAGCAGCACGGCAGGCCGCTCTGGAAACACCATATATTTT. Protein sequence: CASSTAGRSGNTIYF.